Many counts were recorded for the clone carrying this TCR beta chain. The antigen remains unidentified. This specimen belongs to a study of T-cell memory formation after mild COVID-19. About the research overall: Clusters of TCRs were largely donor specific. Study conclusions and caveats: Shrinking CD4+ clones resided mostly in CM and EM, and CD8+ ones in EMRA. Detection of some responders pre-infection suggested pre-existing cross-reactive memory T cells participated.

The CDR3 is 15 amino acids. The V end lost 1 base, the J end lost 6 bases, and 12 bases lay between the germline ends. CDR1 and CDR2 from the germline V gene are LGHNA and YSLEER. One entry per CDR3 protein results from TCRdb running MiXCR on the 5' RACE reads. The data hold hundreds of thousands of distinct CDR3 sequences, with approximately 15% observed a single time. This chain uses TRBV4-3 with TRBJ2-2; the D gene is possibly TRBD2 (7 bases). This sequence originates from a man aged 18 to 29 who had mild COVID-19 (a few samples of this study predate the infection). Cell type and time point are not known. Sequencing was done on a sample of PBMCs or a T cell subset sorted from them (not recorded which). The CDR3 loop reads CASSQVGGGPGELFF. The CDR3 bases are TGCGCCAGCAGCCAAGTAGGGGGGGGGCCCGGGGAGCTGTTTTTT.